This T cell receptor (beta chain) was sequenced in a study of T-cell memory formation after mild COVID-19. Constant-segment primers served in 5'RACE that generated TCR alpha and TCR beta cDNA libraries bearing sample barcodes and UMIs. TCRdb re-called the 5' RACE reads with MiXCR, one entry per CDR3 protein. This sample has 540,000 or so distinct CDR3 sequences, with around 21% found just once. Sequences were obtained from PBMCs or a T cell subset sorted from them (not recorded which). This clonotype was sampled from an adult woman who had mild COVID-19 (a few samples of this study predate the infection). Cell type and time point are not known.

The CDR3 DNA reads TGTGCCAGCAGCCCACCGGGTCCCTCTACGCAGTATTTT. It yields the protein CASSPPGPSTQYF. The chain has TRBV7-9 and TRBJ2-3, with unresolved D. V gave up 5 bases and J gave up 8 bases, with 14 bases separating them. CDR1 is SEHNR and CDR2 is FQNEAQ in the germline V gene (reference sequence). This CDR3 has 13 amino acids.